Each of the 18 T cell receptor beta chains below was sequenced from the same sample in a study of spatial heterogeneity in lung cancer. TCRdb re-called the 5' RACE reads through MiXCR, storing one row per CDR3 protein. The sample carries 36,000 or so distinct CDR3 sequences, less than 5.5% recorded once. Time point reported: sample taken at primary tumor resection. Whole RNA came from tumor, nontumor lung or frozen PBMC and was sequenced without being sorted. This sample comprised PBMCs, obtained at surgery. The origin of the receptors is a female donor with early-stage non-small cell lung cancer.

This clonotype was detected a few times. The chain uses TRBV25-1 and TRBJ1-5, with 7 nucleotides matching TRBD1. Losses at the gene ends were 10 bases for V and 6 bases for J; bases not matched to a gene: 9. This CDR3 contains 13 residues. Looked up from germline, CDR1 is MGHDK and CDR2 is SYGVNS. CDR3 in DNA: TGTGCCATCGGGACAGTATCGGGTCAGCCCCAGCATTTT. Amino acids: CAIGTVSGQPQHF. Supplemented by reference TRBV25-1 and TRBJ1-5, the full variable domain reads EADIYQTPRYLVIGTGKKITLECSQTMGHDKMYWYQQDPGMELHLIHYSYGVNSTEKGDLSSESTVSRIRTEHFPLTLESARPSHTSQYLCAIGTVSGQPQHFGDGTRLSIL.

In its sample, this clonotype was seen a few times. V is TRBV7-2 and J is TRBJ1-6; D perhaps matches TRBD1 (6 bases). In germline, CDR1 is SGHTA, CDR2 FQGNSA. The V end lost 5 bases, the J end lost 11 bases, and 13 bases lay between the germline ends. CDR3 length equals 13 residues. The chain's CDR3 is CASSLRGATPLHF. The DNA of the CDR3 is TGTGCCAGCAGCCTCCGGGGGGCTACACCCCTCCACTTT.

This clonotype was recorded many times. This chain uses TRBV3-1 with TRBJ2-1; 8 bases map to TRBD1. This CDR3 contains 15 residues. The germline CDR1 and CDR2 sequences are LGHDT and YNNKEL (reference sequence). V gave up 1 base and J gave up 10 bases; unmatched junction bases: 9. The CDR3 here is CASSQGTGPRGEQFF. In nucleotides, the CDR3 is TGTGCCAGCAGCCAAGGGACAGGGCCTCGGGGGGAGCAGTTCTTC.

This clonotype was picked up many times. The chain combines TRBV5-1 with TRBJ1-2, with 8 bases identical to TRBD1. CDR1 is SGHRS and CDR2 is YFSETQ in the germline V gene. This CDR3 contains 14 residues. V was pared by 4 bases and J by 4 bases, with 6 bases of the junction left unmatched. CDR3 sequence reads: CASSTRTGSYGYTF. The CDR3 DNA reads as TGCGCCAGCAGCACTAGGACAGGGAGCTATGGCTACACCTTC. The full variable domain, with the rest looked up from reference TRBV5-1 and TRBJ1-2, is KAGVTQTPRYLIKTRGQQVTLSCSPISGHRSVSWYQQTPGQGLQFLFEYFSETQRNKGNFPGRFSGRQFSNSRSEMNVSTLELGDSALYLCASSTRTGSYGYTFGSGTRLTVV.

The table lists this clonotype with many counts. In DNA, the CDR3 is TGCAGTGCTAGCAGCCGAAGCGGGAGGGCCAATGAGCAGTTCTTC. Its translation: CSASSRSGRANEQFF. V is TRBV20-1 and J is TRBJ2-1; TRBD2 matches at 10 bases. CDR1 and CDR2 from the germline V gene are DFQATT and SNEGSKA (reference sequence). The CDR3 totals 15 residues. V was clipped by 3 bases and J by 6 bases; unmatched bases: 8.

This clonotype was recorded many times. The chain is built from TRBV5-1 and TRBJ2-5; D uncertain. The CDR3 contains 11 residues. V was trimmed by 2 bases and J by 8 bases, leaving 7 bases between them. Germline V gene lookup returns CDR1 SGHRS and CDR2 YFSETQ. The CDR3 is CASSFESTQYF. The CDR3 DNA reads TGCGCCAGCAGCTTTGAGTCAACCCAGTACTTC. Using reference TRBV5-1 and TRBJ2-5 for the parts outside the CDR3, the full variable domain is KAGVTQTPRYLIKTRGQQVTLSCSPISGHRSVSWYQQTPGQGLQFLFEYFSETQRNKGNFPGRFSGRQFSNSRSEMNVSTLELGDSALYLCASSFESTQYFGPGTRLLVL.

V usage is TRBV28 and J usage is TRBJ1-6; TRBD1 is a possible D gene (6 bases). Germline V gene lookup returns CDR1 MDHEN and CDR2 SYDVKM. CDR3 size: 14 residues. V shed 1 base and J shed 5 bases, with 6 bases lying between them. The CDR3 is CASSLYRDNSPLHF. As DNA, the CDR3 is TGTGCCAGCAGTTTATACAGGGATAATTCACCCCTCCACTTT.

This chain uses TRBV2 with TRBJ2-4; D remains ambiguous. The V end was cut by 8 bases, the J end by 3 bases, with 11 bases between. The germline gives CDR1 SNHLY, CDR2 FYNNEI. CDR3 size: 13 residues. CDR3 in amino acids: CASEQAVKNIQYF. CDR3 in DNA: TGTGCCAGCGAGCAGGCGGTCAAAAACATTCAGTACTTC.

CDR3 bases: TGTGCCATCATGGCCCTAGCGGGGGCGGGGGAGACCCAGTACTTC. It yields the protein CAIMALAGAGETQYF. The chain has TRBV10-3 and TRBJ2-5; 10 positions agree with TRBD2. CDR1 is ENHRY and CDR2 is SYGVKD in the germline V gene. The CDR3 is made up of 15 amino acids. Trimming cost V 7 bases and J 5 bases; bases outside gene matches: 10.

This clonotype was counted at least ten times. The genes are TRBV12-3 or TRBV12-4 and TRBJ2-3; D ambiguous. There are 10 residues in the CDR3. Trimming stripped 7 bases from V and 7 bases from J, with 6 bases between. CDR3 in amino acids: CASMTNTQYF. The CDR3 region has the DNA TGTGCCAGCATGACCAATACGCAGTATTTT.

This clonotype was counted at least ten times. This rearrangement joins TRBV7-2 to TRBJ2-1; unclear D gene. Germline lookup yields CDR1 SGHTA and CDR2 FQGNSA. The V end lost 4 bases, the J end lost 10 bases, and 17 bases lay between the germline ends. There are 14 residues in the CDR3. The DNA of the CDR3 is TGTGCCAGCAGCTATATAGCTGCAAGTCCCGAGCAGTTCTTC. Translating gives CASSYIAASPEQFF.

In this sample, this clonotype turned up a few times. The chain combines TRBV11-2 with TRBJ2-3, with 8 bases matching TRBD1. Germline V CDR1 and CDR2: SGHAT, FQNNGV. This CDR3 spans 16 amino acids. Losses at the gene ends were 5 bases for V and 6 bases for J; bases not matched to a gene: 13. The CDR3 reads CASSASRVTGGDTQYF. The CDR3 nucleotides are TGTGCCAGCAGCGCCTCAAGGGTTACAGGGGGGGATACGCAGTATTTT.

This clonotype was picked up a small number of times. The CDR3 nucleotides read TGTGCCAGCAGTCCTTTTTATCCCGGGAGCGGCTCCTACAATGAGCAGTTCTTC. Translation gives CASSPFYPGSGSYNEQFF. The chain joins TRBV28 to TRBJ2-1, with TRBD2 as a possible D gene (6 bases). In germline, CDR1 is MDHEN, CDR2 SYDVKM. CDR3 length equals 18 residues. The V and J ends lost 5 bases and 0 bases respectively, with 20 bases between them.

This clonotype has at least ten counts. The V gene is TRBV7-8, the J gene TRBJ1-1; D is unresolved. The CDR3 is made up of 14 amino acids. Germline V gene sequence: CDR1 SGHVS, CDR2 FQNEAQ. The germline V and J ends were trimmed by 1 base and 4 bases, with 10 bases remaining between them. For the CDR3, the DNA is TGTGCCAGCAGCTTAGTGATTCGTGGCACTGAAGCTTTCTTT. It translates to CASSLVIRGTEAFF.

The CDR3 coding sequence is TGTGCCAGCAGTGGGACTAGCAGGGACAATGAGCAGTTCTTC. Its translation is CASSGTSRDNEQFF. The chain joins TRBV2 to TRBJ2-1, with 8 bases fitting TRBD2. CDR3 length: 14 residues. V shed 4 bases, J shed 5 bases, and the junction held 4 bases outside the gene matches. From germline, CDR1 is SNHLY and CDR2 FYNNEI.

The chain joins TRBV7-2 to TRBJ2-3; D is ambiguous. The CDR3 is 14 amino acids. Trimming removed 0 bases from V and 1 base from J, with 5 bases in between. The germline V gene has CDR1 SGHTA and CDR2 FQGNSA. Written as DNA, the CDR3 is TGTGCCAGCAGCTTAGCTAGCCGCACAGATACGCAGTATTTT. It translates to CASSLASRTDTQYF.

Many counts were recorded for this clonotype. The chain links TRBV12-3 or TRBV12-4 to TRBJ2-3, with 7 bases matching TRBD2. The length of the CDR3 is 14 residues. The V and J ends lost 5 bases and 1 base, in that order; junction bases with no gene match: 3. CDR3 loop: CASSPRGGTDTQYF. DNA for the CDR3: TGTGCCAGCAGTCCCCGGGGGGGCACAGATACGCAGTATTTT.

This clonotype was found many times. This chain joins TRBV4-3 and TRBJ2-1, with TRBD2 identical over 9 bases. Germline-derived CDR1 and CDR2 are LGHNA and YSLEER. V shed 0 bases, J shed 4 bases, and the junction held 4 bases outside the gene matches. The CDR3 length is 16 residues. The CDR3 loop is CASSQDGLAGYNEQFF. In DNA, the CDR3 is TGCGCCAGCAGCCAAGATGGCCTAGCGGGGTACAATGAGCAGTTCTTC.